The rows below give T cell receptor beta chains drawn from one sample of a study of blood T cell repertoires in COVID-19. Method: immunoSEQ multiplex PCR; TCRdb's copy keeps in-frame clones and lacks some. The sample consists of a few hundred thousand clones, approximately 90% of them appearing once. Sequenced sample: peripheral blood. These receptors were taken from a man aged 25 to 40 with acute or convalescent COVID-19. Each CDR3 is given with its conserved first and last residue. Each record gives: V gene, D gene, clone size, J gene, CDR3 protein, CDR3 DNA. A D gene is named only where the DNA matches it firmly. Clone sizes are given selectively: once, few, many, or a class where the clone is expanded.

v_call: TRBV3-1/TRBV3-2; d_call: TRBD2; clone_size: .; j_call: TRBJ2-5; cdr3_aa: CASSQGDGRTRETQYF; cdr3_nt: TGTGCCAGCAGTCAAGGGGACGGGAGGACTAGGGAGACCCAGTACTTC
v_call: TRBV5-1; d_call: .; clone_size: .; j_call: TRBJ1-2; cdr3_aa: CASIEQPSRIYGYTF; cdr3_nt: TGCGCCAGCATCGAACAGCCATCTCGGATCTATGGCTACACCTTC
v_call: TRBV19; d_call: .; clone_size: once; j_call: TRBJ1-5; cdr3_aa: CASTTSGAGNQPQHF; cdr3_nt: TGTGCCAGTACCACATCTGGGGCAGGCAATCAGCCCCAGCATTTT
v_call: TRBV5-5; d_call: .; clone_size: .; j_call: TRBJ1-3; cdr3_aa: CASSLSGNGNTIYF; cdr3_nt: TGTGCCAGCAGCTTGTCCGGGAATGGAAACACCATATATTTT
v_call: TRBV27; d_call: .; clone_size: .; j_call: TRBJ1-3; cdr3_aa: CASSLDGVSGNTIYF; cdr3_nt: TGTGCCAGCAGTTTAGACGGGGTCTCTGGAAACACCATATATTTT
v_call: TRBV5-1; d_call: TRBD1; clone_size: .; j_call: TRBJ1-6; cdr3_aa: CASSLGGQGDSPLHF; cdr3_nt: TGCGCCAGCAGCTTGGGGGGACAGGGGGATTCACCCCTCCACTTT
v_call: TRBV5-8; d_call: .; clone_size: .; j_call: TRBJ1-2; cdr3_aa: CASSLWSGDGYTF; cdr3_nt: TGTGCCAGCAGCTTGTGGTCCGGGGATGGCTACACCTTC
v_call: TRBV9; d_call: .; clone_size: few; j_call: TRBJ1-1; cdr3_aa: CASSRSHRNTEAFF; cdr3_nt: TGTGCCAGCAGTCGATCCCACAGGAACACTGAAGCTTTCTTT
v_call: TRBV7-9; d_call: TRBD1; clone_size: once; j_call: TRBJ1-1; cdr3_aa: CAATGTGNTEAFF; cdr3_nt: TGTGCCGCTACCGGGACAGGGAACACTGAAGCTTTCTTT
v_call: TRBV20-1; d_call: TRBD2; clone_size: .; j_call: TRBJ2-3; cdr3_aa: CSASLHRPGLANTPDTQYF; cdr3_nt: TGCAGTGCTAGTCTGCACCGGCCGGGACTAGCAAACACCCCGGATACGCAGTATTTT
v_call: TRBV19; d_call: .; clone_size: .; j_call: TRBJ1-1; cdr3_aa: CASGGRTLTEAFF; cdr3_nt: TGTGCCAGCGGCGGCAGGACTTTGACTGAAGCTTTCTTT
v_call: TRBV5-4; d_call: TRBD2; clone_size: .; j_call: TRBJ2-1; cdr3_aa: CASSHRTRFDEQFF; cdr3_nt: TGTGCCAGCAGCCACCGGACTAGATTCGATGAGCAGTTCTTC
v_call: TRBV12-5; d_call: TRBD2; clone_size: .; j_call: TRBJ2-3; cdr3_aa: CASGAGTSGVDTQYF; cdr3_nt: TGTGCTAGTGGGGCGGGGACTAGCGGGGTAGATACGCAGTATTTT
v_call: TRBV14; d_call: .; clone_size: .; j_call: TRBJ1-6; cdr3_aa: CASSSQRSTSSYNSPLHF; cdr3_nt: TGTGCCAGCAGCTCGCAAAGGTCGACAAGCTCCTATAATTCACCCCTCCACTTT
v_call: TRBV6-5; d_call: TRBD1; clone_size: .; j_call: TRBJ1-3; cdr3_aa: CASSYGQAGGNTIYF; cdr3_nt: TGTGCCAGCAGTTATGGACAGGCTGGTGGAAACACCATATATTTT
v_call: TRBV2; d_call: .; clone_size: once; j_call: TRBJ1-5; cdr3_aa: CASSEDGGSGTVSPQHF; cdr3_nt: TGTGCCAGCAGTGAAGATGGCGGTAGCGGCACCGTATCGCCCCAGCATTTT
v_call: TRBV19; d_call: TRBD2; clone_size: .; j_call: TRBJ2-5; cdr3_aa: CASRTSGSGETQYF; cdr3_nt: TGTGCCAGTAGAACTAGCGGGAGCGGGGAGACCCAGTACTTC
v_call: TRBV21-1; d_call: .; clone_size: .; j_call: TRBJ2-2; cdr3_aa: CAVRNTGELFF; cdr3_nt: TGTGCCGTGCGGAACACCGGGGAGCTGTTTTTT
v_call: TRBV7-6; d_call: .; clone_size: .; j_call: TRBJ2-2; cdr3_aa: CASSLRQTPTGELFF; cdr3_nt: TGTGCCAGCAGCTTACGACAGACTCCCACCGGGGAGCTGTTTTTT
v_call: TRBV5-4; d_call: .; clone_size: .; j_call: TRBJ2-3; cdr3_aa: CASSSSTDTQYF; cdr3_nt: TGTGCCAGCAGCTCTTCCACAGATACGCAGTATTTT
v_call: TRBV4-1; d_call: .; clone_size: .; j_call: TRBJ1-1; cdr3_aa: CASSPQVRDEAFF; cdr3_nt: TGCGCCAGCAGCCCTCAGGTTCGTGATGAAGCTTTCTTT
v_call: TRBV28; d_call: TRBD2; clone_size: .; j_call: TRBJ2-7; cdr3_aa: CASSRGTSGAFGQYF; cdr3_nt: TGTGCCAGCAGCCGAGGGACTAGCGGGGCCTTTGGGCAGTACTTC
v_call: TRBV27; d_call: .; clone_size: once; j_call: TRBJ2-2; cdr3_aa: CASSRGGPNTGELFF; cdr3_nt: TGTGCCAGCAGTAGGGGGGGACCAAACACCGGGGAGCTGTTTTTT
v_call: TRBV19; d_call: .; clone_size: .; j_call: TRBJ2-5; cdr3_aa: CASKAGRGIKQETQYF; cdr3_nt: TGTGCCAGTAAGGCGGGGAGAGGTATCAAACAAGAGACCCAGTACTTC
v_call: TRBV19; d_call: TRBD1; clone_size: .; j_call: TRBJ1-1; cdr3_aa: CASSINRNRQGNTEAFF; cdr3_nt: TGTGCCAGTAGTATAAACCGTAATCGACAGGGTAACACTGAAGCTTTCTTT
v_call: TRBV29-1; d_call: .; clone_size: once; j_call: TRBJ2-1; cdr3_aa: CSVEVGLTVNEQFF; cdr3_nt: TGCAGCGTTGAAGTTGGCCTGACTGTCAATGAGCAGTTCTTC
v_call: TRBV5-1; d_call: .; clone_size: .; j_call: TRBJ2-1; cdr3_aa: CASSRGSPSYNEQFF; cdr3_nt: TGCGCCAGCAGCCGAGGGTCCCCGTCTTACAATGAGCAGTTCTTC
v_call: TRBV2; d_call: TRBD1; clone_size: .; j_call: TRBJ1-6; cdr3_aa: CASRDTGESDPPLHF; cdr3_nt: TGTGCCAGCAGAGACACAGGGGAATCCGACCCACCCCTCCACTTT
v_call: TRBV10-1; d_call: .; clone_size: .; j_call: TRBJ1-1; cdr3_aa: CASSETGAPEAFF; cdr3_nt: TGCGCCAGCAGTGAGACGGGAGCCCCTGAAGCTTTCTTT
v_call: TRBV6-5; d_call: .; clone_size: .; j_call: TRBJ1-6; cdr3_aa: CASSYRMRSPLHF; cdr3_nt: TGTGCCAGCAGTTACAGGATGCGGTCACCCCTCCACTTT
v_call: TRBV28; d_call: TRBD1; clone_size: .; j_call: TRBJ1-4; cdr3_aa: CASRPHPQGRLEKLFF; cdr3_nt: TGTGCCAGCAGACCTCATCCACAGGGGCGCCTTGAAAAACTGTTTTTT
v_call: TRBV5-1; d_call: .; clone_size: .; j_call: TRBJ2-3; cdr3_aa: CASSLAGGGHDTQYF; cdr3_nt: TGCGCCAGCAGCTTGGCCGGCGGAGGCCACGATACGCAGTATTTT
v_call: TRBV5-1; d_call: TRBD1; clone_size: .; j_call: TRBJ2-7; cdr3_aa: CASSLTGAYEQYF; cdr3_nt: TGCGCCAGCAGCTTGACAGGGGCCTACGAGCAGTACTTC
v_call: TRBV4-1; d_call: TRBD1; clone_size: few; j_call: TRBJ2-2; cdr3_aa: CASSRELQGRELFF; cdr3_nt: TGCGCCAGCAGCCGCGAACTACAGGGGCGGGAGCTGTTTTTT
v_call: TRBV13; d_call: TRBD2; clone_size: .; j_call: TRBJ2-3; cdr3_aa: CASSPSLAGGSTDTQYF; cdr3_nt: TGTGCCAGCAGCCCCTCGCTAGCGGGGGGCAGCACAGATACGCAGTATTTT
v_call: TRBV11-2; d_call: TRBD2; clone_size: .; j_call: TRBJ2-5; cdr3_aa: CASSARTSGTETQYF; cdr3_nt: TGTGCCAGCAGCGCCAGGACTAGCGGGACGGAGACCCAGTACTTC
v_call: TRBV14; d_call: .; clone_size: .; j_call: TRBJ1-4; cdr3_aa: CASSHQATKSEKLFF; cdr3_nt: TGTGCCAGCAGCCATCAGGCAACGAAATCCGAAAAACTGTTTTTT
v_call: TRBV6-1; d_call: .; clone_size: .; j_call: TRBJ2-5; cdr3_aa: CASSENGETQYF; cdr3_nt: TGTGCCAGCAGTGAGAACGGAGAGACCCAGTACTTC
v_call: TRBV27; d_call: TRBD2; clone_size: .; j_call: TRBJ2-1; cdr3_aa: CASSLIAGAYNEQFF; cdr3_nt: TGTGCCAGCAGTTTAATAGCGGGGGCCTACAATGAGCAGTTCTTC
v_call: TRBV9; d_call: .; clone_size: .; j_call: TRBJ1-5; cdr3_aa: CASSVSGIQPQHF; cdr3_nt: TGTGCCAGCAGCGTATCAGGCATTCAGCCCCAGCATTTT
v_call: TRBV3-1/TRBV3-2; d_call: .; clone_size: once; j_call: TRBJ1-1; cdr3_aa: CASSRTGLGAFF; cdr3_nt: TGTGCCAGCAGCCGCACAGGTTTGGGGGCTTTCTTT
v_call: TRBV7-2; d_call: .; clone_size: .; j_call: TRBJ2-2; cdr3_aa: CASSPQAGELFF; cdr3_nt: TGTGCCAGCAGCCCCCAGGCCGGGGAGCTGTTTTTT
v_call: TRBV5-1; d_call: .; clone_size: .; j_call: TRBJ1-1; cdr3_aa: CASSLVAGRRTGMNTEAFF; cdr3_nt: TGCGCCAGCAGCTTGGTGGCGGGCAGGAGGACTGGAATGAACACTGAAGCTTTCTTT
v_call: TRBV28; d_call: TRBD2; clone_size: .; j_call: TRBJ2-2; cdr3_aa: CASSLTGLDTGELFF; cdr3_nt: TGTGCCAGCAGTTTGACGGGACTAGACACCGGGGAGCTGTTTTTT
v_call: TRBV7-3; d_call: TRBD2; clone_size: .; j_call: TRBJ2-7; cdr3_aa: CASSLVAGGVGEQYF; cdr3_nt: TGTGCCAGCAGCTTAGTCGCGGGAGGAGTTGGGGAGCAGTACTTC